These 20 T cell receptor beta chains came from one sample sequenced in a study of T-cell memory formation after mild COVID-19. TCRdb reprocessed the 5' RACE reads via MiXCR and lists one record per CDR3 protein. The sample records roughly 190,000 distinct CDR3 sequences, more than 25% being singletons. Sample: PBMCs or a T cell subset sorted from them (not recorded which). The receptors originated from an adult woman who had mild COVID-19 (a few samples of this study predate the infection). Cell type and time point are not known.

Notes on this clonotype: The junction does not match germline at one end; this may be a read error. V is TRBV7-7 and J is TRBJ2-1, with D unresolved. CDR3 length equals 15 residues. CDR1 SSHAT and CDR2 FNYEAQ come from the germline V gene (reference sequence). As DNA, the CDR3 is TGTGCTAGCAGCCCCCTTTTTGGCGGATACAATGAGCAGTTCTTC. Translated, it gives CASSPLFGGYNEQFF. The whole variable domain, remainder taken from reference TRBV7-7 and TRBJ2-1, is GAGVSQSPRYKVTKRGQDVTLRCDPISSHATLYWYQQALGQGPEFLTYFNYEAQPDKSGLPSDRFSAERPEGSISTLTIQRTEQRDSAMYRCASSPLFGGYNEQFFGPGTRLTVL.

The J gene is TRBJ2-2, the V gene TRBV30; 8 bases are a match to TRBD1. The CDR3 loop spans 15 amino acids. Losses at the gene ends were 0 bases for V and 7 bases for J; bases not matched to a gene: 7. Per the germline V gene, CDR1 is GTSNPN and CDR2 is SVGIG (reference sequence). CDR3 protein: CAWSVPGGINGELFF. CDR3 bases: TGTGCCTGGAGTGTGCCAGGGGGCATTAACGGGGAGCTGTTTTTT. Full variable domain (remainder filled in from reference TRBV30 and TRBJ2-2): SQTIHQWPATLVQPVGSPLSLECTVEGTSNPNLYWYRQAAGRGLQLLFYSVGIGQISSEVPQNLSASRPQDRQFILSSKKLLLSDSGFYLCAWSVPGGINGELFFGEGSRLTVL.

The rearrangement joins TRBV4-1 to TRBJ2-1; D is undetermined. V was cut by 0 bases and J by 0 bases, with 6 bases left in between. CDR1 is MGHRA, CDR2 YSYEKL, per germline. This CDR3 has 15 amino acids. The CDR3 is CASSQDSSSYNEQFF. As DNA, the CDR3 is TGCGCCAGCAGCCAAGATTCAAGCTCCTACAATGAGCAGTTCTTC.

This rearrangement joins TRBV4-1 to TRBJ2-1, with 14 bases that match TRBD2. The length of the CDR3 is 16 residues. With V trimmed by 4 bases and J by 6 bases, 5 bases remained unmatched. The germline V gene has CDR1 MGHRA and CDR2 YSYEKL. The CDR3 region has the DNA TGCGCCAGCAGCCGAGTGACTAGCGGGGGGGCCAATGAGCAGTTCTTC. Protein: CASSRVTSGGANEQFF.

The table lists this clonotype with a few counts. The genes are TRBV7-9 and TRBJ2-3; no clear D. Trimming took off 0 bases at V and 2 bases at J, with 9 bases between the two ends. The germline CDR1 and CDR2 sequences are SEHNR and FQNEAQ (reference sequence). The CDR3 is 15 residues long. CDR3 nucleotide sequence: TGTGCCAGCAGCTTAGCGGCGCTTGACACAGATACGCAGTATTTT. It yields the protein CASSLAALDTDTQYF. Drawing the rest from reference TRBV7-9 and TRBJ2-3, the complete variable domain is DTGVSQNPRHKITKRGQNVTFRCDPISEHNRLYWYRQTLGQGPEFLTYFQNEAQLEKSRLLSDRFSAERPKGSFSTLEIQRTEQGDSAMYLCASSLAALDTDTQYFGPGTRLTVL.

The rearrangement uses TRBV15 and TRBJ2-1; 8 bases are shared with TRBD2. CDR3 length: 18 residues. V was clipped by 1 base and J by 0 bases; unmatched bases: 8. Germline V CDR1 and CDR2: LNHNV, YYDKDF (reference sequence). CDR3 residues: CATSRVGAGGSSYNEQFF. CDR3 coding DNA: TGTGCCACCAGCAGAGTCGGGGCGGGGGGAAGCTCCTACAATGAGCAGTTCTTC.

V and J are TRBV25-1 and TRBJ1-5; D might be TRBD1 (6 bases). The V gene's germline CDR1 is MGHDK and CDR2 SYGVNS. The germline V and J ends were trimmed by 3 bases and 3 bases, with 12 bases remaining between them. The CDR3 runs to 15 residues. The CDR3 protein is CASSDSGATNQPQHF. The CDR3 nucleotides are TGTGCCAGCAGTGATTCGGGGGCGACCAATCAGCCCCAGCATTTT.

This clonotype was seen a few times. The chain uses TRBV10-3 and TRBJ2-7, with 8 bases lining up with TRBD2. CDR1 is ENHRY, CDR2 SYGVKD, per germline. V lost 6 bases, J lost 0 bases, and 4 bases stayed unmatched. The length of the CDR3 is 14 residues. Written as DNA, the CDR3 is TGTGCCATCAGGCTAGCGGGTTCCTCCTACGAGCAGTACTTC. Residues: CAIRLAGSSYEQYF.

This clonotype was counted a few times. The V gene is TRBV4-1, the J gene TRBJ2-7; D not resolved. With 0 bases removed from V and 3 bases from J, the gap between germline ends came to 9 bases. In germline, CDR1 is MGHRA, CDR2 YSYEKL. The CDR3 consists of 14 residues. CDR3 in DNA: TGCGCCAGCAGCCAAGACTCGGGCGGCTACGAGCAGTACTTC. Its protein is CASSQDSGGYEQYF.

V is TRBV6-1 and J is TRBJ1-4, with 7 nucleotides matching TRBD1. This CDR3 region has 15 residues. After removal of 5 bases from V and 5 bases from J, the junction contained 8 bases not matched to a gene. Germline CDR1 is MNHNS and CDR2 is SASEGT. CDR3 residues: CASSFGLQGNEKLFF. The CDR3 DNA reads TGTGCCAGCAGTTTTGGATTACAGGGGAATGAAAAACTGTTTTTT.

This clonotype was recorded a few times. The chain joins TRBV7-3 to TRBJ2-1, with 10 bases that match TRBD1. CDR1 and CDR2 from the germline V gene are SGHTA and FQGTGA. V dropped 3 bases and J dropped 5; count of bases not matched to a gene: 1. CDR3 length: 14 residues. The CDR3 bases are TGTGCCAGCAGCTTGGGACAGGGGCACAATGAGCAGTTCTTC. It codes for CASSLGQGHNEQFF.

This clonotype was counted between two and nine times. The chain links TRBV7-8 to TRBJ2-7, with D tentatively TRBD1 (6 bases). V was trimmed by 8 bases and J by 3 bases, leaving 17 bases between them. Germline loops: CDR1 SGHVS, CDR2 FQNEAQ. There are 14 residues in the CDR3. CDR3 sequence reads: CASGPQGGNYEQYF. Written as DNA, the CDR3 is TGTGCCAGCGGCCCACAGGGCGGTAACTACGAGCAGTACTTC. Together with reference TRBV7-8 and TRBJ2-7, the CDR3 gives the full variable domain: GAGVSQSPRYKVAKRGQDVALRCDPISGHVSLFWYQQALGQGPEFLTYFQNEAQLDKSGLPSDRFFAERPEGSVSTLKIQRTQQEDSAVYLCASGPQGGNYEQYFGPGTRLTVT.

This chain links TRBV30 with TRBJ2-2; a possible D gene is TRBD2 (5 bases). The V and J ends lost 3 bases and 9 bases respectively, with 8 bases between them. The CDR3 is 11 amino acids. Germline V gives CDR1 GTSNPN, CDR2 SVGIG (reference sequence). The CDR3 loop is CAWSRGWELFF. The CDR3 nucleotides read TGTGCCTGGAGCCGGGGATGGGAGCTGTTTTTT. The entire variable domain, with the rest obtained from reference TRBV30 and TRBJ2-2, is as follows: SQTIHQWPATLVQPVGSPLSLECTVEGTSNPNLYWYRQAAGRGLQLLFYSVGIGQISSEVPQNLSASRPQDRQFILSSKKLLLSDSGFYLCAWSRGWELFFGEGSRLTVL.

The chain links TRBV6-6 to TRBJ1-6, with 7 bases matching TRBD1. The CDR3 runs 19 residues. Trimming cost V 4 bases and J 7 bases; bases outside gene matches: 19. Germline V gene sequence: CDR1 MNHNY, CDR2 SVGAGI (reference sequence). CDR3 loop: CASSWFGKKTGLPNSPLHF. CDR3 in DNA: TGTGCCAGCAGTTGGTTCGGAAAGAAGACAGGGCTACCGAATTCACCCCTCCACTTT.

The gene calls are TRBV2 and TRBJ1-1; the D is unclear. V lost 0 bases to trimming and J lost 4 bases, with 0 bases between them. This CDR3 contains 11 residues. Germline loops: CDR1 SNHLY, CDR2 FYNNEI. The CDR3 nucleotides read TGTGCCAGCAGTGAAGCCACTGAAGCTTTCTTT. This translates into CASSEATEAFF.

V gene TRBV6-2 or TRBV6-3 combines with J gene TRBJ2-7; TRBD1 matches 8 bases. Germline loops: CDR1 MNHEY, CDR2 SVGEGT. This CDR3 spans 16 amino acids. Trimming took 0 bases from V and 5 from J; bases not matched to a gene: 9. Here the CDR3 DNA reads TGTGCCAGCAGTTACTCAGGCAGGGGGCTATACCACGAGCAGTACTTC. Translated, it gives CASSYSGRGLYHEQYF.

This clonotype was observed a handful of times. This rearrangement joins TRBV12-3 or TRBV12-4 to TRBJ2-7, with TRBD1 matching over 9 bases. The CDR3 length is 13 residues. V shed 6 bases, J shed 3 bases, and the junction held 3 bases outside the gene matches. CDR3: CASRTGGNYEQYF. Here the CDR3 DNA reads TGTGCCAGCAGGACAGGGGGAAACTACGAGCAGTACTTC.

The CDR3, as DNA: TGTGCCAGCATCCAGAGGGGACAGGGCCCCTATGGCTACACCTTC. This translates into CASIQRGQGPYGYTF. The chain is built from TRBV12-3 or TRBV12-4 and TRBJ1-2, with 9 bases identical to TRBD1. This CDR3 has 15 residues. The V segment lost 7 bases and the J segment 4 bases; nucleotides outside the gene matches: 10.

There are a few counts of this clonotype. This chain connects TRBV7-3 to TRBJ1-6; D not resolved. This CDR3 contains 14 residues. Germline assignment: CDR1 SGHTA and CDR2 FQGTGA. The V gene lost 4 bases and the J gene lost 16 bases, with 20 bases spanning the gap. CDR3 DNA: TGTGCCAGCAGCTCCACGAGTGGGAGCGTTCCTCTCCACTTT. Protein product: CASSSTSGSVPLHF.

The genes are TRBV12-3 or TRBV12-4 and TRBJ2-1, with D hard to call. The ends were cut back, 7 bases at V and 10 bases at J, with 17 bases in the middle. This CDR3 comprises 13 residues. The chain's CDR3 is CASTVDGLGEQFF. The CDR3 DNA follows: TGTGCCAGCACCGTAGACGGTCTGGGGGAGCAGTTCTTC.